What follows are 3 T cell receptor beta chains derived from one specimen sequenced in a study of shared clonotypes between healthy human individuals. Assay: immunoSEQ multiplex PCR; the TCRdb copy retains only in-frame clones and omits some. The table includes around 500,000 clones, 65% to 85% detected once. The sample consisted of PBMCs. These receptors all come from a middle-aged woman in good health. Some clones in this sample may be carry-over from other donors' samples.

The chain uses TRBV28 and TRBJ1-1; D might be TRBD1 (5 bases). Germline values: CDR1 MDHEN, CDR2 SYDVKM. Trimming cost V 7 bases and J 1 base, with 10 bases left between them. This CDR3 is 13 amino acids long. The CDR3 region is CASIGQGNTEAFF. As DNA, the CDR3 is TGTGCCAGCATAGGCCAGGGGAACACTGAAGCTTTCTTT. The entire variable domain, with the rest obtained from reference TRBV28 and TRBJ1-1, is as follows: DVKVTQSSRYLVKRTGEKVFLECVQDMDHENMFWYRQDPGLGLRLIYFSYDVKMKEKGDIPEGYSVSREKKERFSLILESASTNQTSMYLCASIGQGNTEAFFGQGTRLTVV.

J is TRBJ2-7 and V is TRBV5-4; D may be TRBD2 (6 bases). The CDR3 covers 18 residues. The germline V gene encodes CDR1 SGHNT and CDR2 YYREEE (reference sequence). Trimming took 0 bases from V and 6 from J, leaving 25 bases between them. CDR3 sequence: CASSLGELAIGGLGEQYF. The CDR3 DNA follows: TGTGCCAGCAGCTTGGGGGAACTAGCTATAGGAGGTTTGGGCGAGCAGTACTTC.

The J gene is TRBJ1-2, the V gene TRBV7-2; TRBD1 matches 9 bases. The CDR3 loop spans 15 amino acids. Trimming removed 5 bases from V and 8 bases from J; junction bases left unmatched: 12. Germline V gives CDR1 SGHTA, CDR2 FQGNSA. CDR3 amino acids: CASSLSTQGAWGYTF. The CDR3 DNA reads as TGTGCCAGCAGCCTCTCGACACAGGGGGCTTGGGGCTACACCTTC.